This TCR beta chain comes out of a study of blood T cell repertoires in COVID-19. Study information: From the United States, Italy and Spain came samples of acute and convalescent COVID-19. PBMCs, B-cell-depleted T cells, or T cells were the source of the cDNA or gDNA that made up the material.

Only one count was recorded for this clone. Methods used by the authors: Estimated nucleated cell counts came from reference gene primer amplification. Repertoires were generated with immunoSEQ multiplex PCR, while TCRdb's copy carries only in-frame clones and drops some. V and J calls plus clone size are reproduced from that table; the DNA served to infer D and trimming. The table records 95,000 to 150,000 clones, about four fifths of them present only once. CDR1 and CDR2 (germline): GTSNPN, SVGIG (reference sequence). V gave up 3 bases and J gave up 4 bases, with 15 bases separating them. CDR3 length: 15 amino acids.

The chain has TRBV30 and TRBJ1-4; D may be TRBD1 (6 bases). The origin of this receptor is a man aged 55 to 70 with acute or convalescent COVID-19. The source material was peripheral blood. CDR3 residues: CAWSGGAGVNEKLFF. Here the CDR3 DNA reads TGTGCCTGGAGCGGGGGGGCAGGGGTTAATGAAAAACTGTTTTTT.